This TCR beta chain was recovered during a study of early T cells in non-severe SARS-CoV-2 infection. This clonotype was detected ten times or more. TCRdb redid the calling of the 5' RACE reads with MiXCR, one entry per CDR3 protein. The table lists 100,000 to 150,000 distinct CDR3 sequences, approximately 15% of them singletons, with 20% to 25% in the top ten. V gave up 1 base and J gave up 5 bases, with 7 bases separating them. Per germline, CDR1 SGHNT and CDR2 YYREEE (reference sequence). The CDR3 is made up of 13 amino acids. This receptor was obtained from an adult who was a healthcare worker with PCR-confirmed SARS-CoV-2 infection or an uninfected control (not recorded which). Sequenced material: whole blood. The chain recombines TRBV5-4 with TRBJ2-1; possible D gene TRBD1, 5 bases. DNA of the CDR3: TGTGCCAGCAGCTTGAGGGGTAACAATGAGCAGTTCTTC. The encoded protein is CASSLRGNNEQFF.